This T cell receptor beta chain was profiled in a study of PD-L1 blockade in urothelial cancer. Study context: Anywhere from 0 to 3 prior chemotherapy regimens had been received by patients.

Synthetic TCR analog templates were spiked into all PCRs individually. Using immunoSEQ multiplex PCR, the repertoire was profiled, and TCRdb retains in-frame clones only, with some absent. The sample includes about 52,000 clones, around 74% of them seen just once. Documented time point: pretreatment peripheral blood. Patients' cancers were locally advanced or metastatic urothelial carcinomas. Every patient provided from 1 to 8 samples, collected pretreatment and on-treatment. The CDR3 extends over 13 amino acids. The V end lost 6 bases, the J end lost 6 bases, and 14 bases lay between the germline ends. Looked up from germline, CDR1 is MNHEY and CDR2 is SMNVEV (reference sequence).

This sequence joins TRBV27 and TRBJ1-1; D unclear. This TCR came from a man between 70 and 80 years old with urothelial cancer. Material: PBMCs, obtained around atezolizumab (anti-PD-L1) treatment. CDR3 nucleotide sequence: TGTGCCAGCAGGCCAACCGGCCGGGCTGAAGCTTTCTTT. Its translation is CASRPTGRAEAFF.